Sequencing of this T cell receptor (beta chain) was carried out in a study of shared clonotypes between healthy human individuals. Findings of the study overall: Relative to their counterparts shared across all four donors, non-shared clonotypes exhibited diminished generation probabilities.

Of note for this clone: Its cognate antigen is unknown.

Deep-level assay runs were performed. The data were produced by immunoSEQ multiplex PCR, yet TCRdb's version contains in-frame clones alone and is incomplete. The table shows over a million clones, with nearly 99% occurring only once. The clonotype comes from a man younger than 45 in good health. Sequencing was performed on naive CD4+ T cells sorted from blood. Subset reported: CD45RA+ positively selected.

CDR3 nucleotides: TGTGCCAGCAGTCTCGGACAGGGACTGACCCAGTACTTC. It encodes CASSLGQGLTQYF. This chain joins TRBV7-2 and TRBJ2-5; 8 positions agree with TRBD1. Trimming removed 6 bases from V and 7 bases from J; junction bases left unmatched: 7. From germline, CDR1 is SGHTA and CDR2 FQGNSA. The CDR3 is made up of 13 amino acids.